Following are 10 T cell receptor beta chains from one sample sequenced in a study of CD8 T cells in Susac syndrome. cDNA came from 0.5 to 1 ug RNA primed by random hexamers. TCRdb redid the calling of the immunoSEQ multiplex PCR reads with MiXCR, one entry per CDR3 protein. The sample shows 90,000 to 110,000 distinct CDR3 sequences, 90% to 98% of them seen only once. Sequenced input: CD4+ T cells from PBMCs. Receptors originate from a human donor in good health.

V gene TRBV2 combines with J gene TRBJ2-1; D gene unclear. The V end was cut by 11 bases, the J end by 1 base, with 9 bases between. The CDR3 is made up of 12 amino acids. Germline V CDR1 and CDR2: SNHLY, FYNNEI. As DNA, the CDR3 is TGTGCCGGCTCGATTTCCTACAATGAGCAGTTCTTC. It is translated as CAGSISYNEQFF.

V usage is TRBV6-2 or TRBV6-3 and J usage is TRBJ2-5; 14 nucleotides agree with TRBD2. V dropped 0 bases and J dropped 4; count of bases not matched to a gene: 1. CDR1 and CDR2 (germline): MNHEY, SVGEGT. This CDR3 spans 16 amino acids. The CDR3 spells CASSYSGTSGRETQYF. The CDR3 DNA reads TGTGCCAGCAGTTACTCCGGGACTAGCGGGAGAGAGACCCAGTACTTC.

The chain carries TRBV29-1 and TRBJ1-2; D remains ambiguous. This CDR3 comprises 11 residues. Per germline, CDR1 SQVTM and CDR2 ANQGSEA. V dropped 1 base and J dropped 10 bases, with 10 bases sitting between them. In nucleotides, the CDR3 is TGCAGCGTTGAAGTAGTTCAGGTCTACACCTTC. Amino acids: CSVEVVQVYTF.

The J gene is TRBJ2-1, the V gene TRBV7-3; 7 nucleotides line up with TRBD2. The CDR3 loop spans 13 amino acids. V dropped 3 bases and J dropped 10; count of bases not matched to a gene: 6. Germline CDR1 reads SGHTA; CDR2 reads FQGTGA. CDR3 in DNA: TGTGCCAGCAGCTTGCGACTAGCAGGGGAGCAGTTCTTC. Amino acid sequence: CASSLRLAGEQFF.

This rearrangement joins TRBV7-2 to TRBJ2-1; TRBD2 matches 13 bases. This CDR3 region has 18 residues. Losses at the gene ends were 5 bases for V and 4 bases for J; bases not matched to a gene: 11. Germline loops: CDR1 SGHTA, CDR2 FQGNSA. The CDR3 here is CASSHGLAGDQPYNEQFF. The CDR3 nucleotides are TGTGCCAGCAGCCACGGACTAGCGGGGGACCAACCGTACAATGAGCAGTTCTTC.

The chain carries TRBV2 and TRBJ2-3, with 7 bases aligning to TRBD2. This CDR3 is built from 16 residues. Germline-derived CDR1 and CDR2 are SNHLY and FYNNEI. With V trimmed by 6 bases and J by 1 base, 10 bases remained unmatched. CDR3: CASRVGGATGTDTQYF. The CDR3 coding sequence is TGTGCCAGCAGGGTGGGAGGGGCCACCGGCACAGATACGCAGTATTTT. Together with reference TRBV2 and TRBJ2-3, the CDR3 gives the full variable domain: EPEVTQTPSHQVTQMGQEVILRCVPISNHLYFYWYRQILGQKVEFLVSFYNNEISEKSEIFDDQFSVERPDGSNFTLKIRSTKLEDSAMYFCASRVGGATGTDTQYFGPGTRLTVL.

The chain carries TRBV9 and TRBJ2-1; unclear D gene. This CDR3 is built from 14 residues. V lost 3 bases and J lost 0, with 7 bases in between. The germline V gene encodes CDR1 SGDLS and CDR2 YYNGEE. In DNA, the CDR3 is TGTGCCAGCAGCGGCGGTAGCTCCTACAATGAGCAGTTCTTC. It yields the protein CASSGGSSYNEQFF.

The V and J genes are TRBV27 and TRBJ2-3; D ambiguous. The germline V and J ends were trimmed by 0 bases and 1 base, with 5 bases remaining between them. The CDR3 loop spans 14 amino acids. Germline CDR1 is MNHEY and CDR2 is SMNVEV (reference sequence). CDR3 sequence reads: CASSLSARTDTQYF. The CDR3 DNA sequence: TGTGCCAGCAGTTTATCGGCCCGCACAGATACGCAGTATTTT.

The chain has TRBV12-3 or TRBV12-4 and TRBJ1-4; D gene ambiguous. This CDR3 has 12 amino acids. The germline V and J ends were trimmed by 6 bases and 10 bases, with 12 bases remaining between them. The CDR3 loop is CASSPKGGKLFF. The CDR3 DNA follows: TGTGCCAGCAGCCCCAAGGGTGGAAAACTGTTTTTT.

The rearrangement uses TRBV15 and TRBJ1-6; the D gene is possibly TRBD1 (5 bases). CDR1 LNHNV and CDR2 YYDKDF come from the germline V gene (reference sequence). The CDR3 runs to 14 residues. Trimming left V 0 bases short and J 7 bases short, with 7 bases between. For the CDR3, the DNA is TGTGCCACCAGCAGAGAGACAGTAAATTCACCCCTCCACTTT. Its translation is CATSRETVNSPLHF.